This is a list of T cell receptor beta chains from one sample in a study of blood T cell repertoires in COVID-19. Data came from immunoSEQ multiplex PCR; TCRdb stores just in-frame clones and leaves some out. This sample has around 64,000 clones, with more than 75% found just once. Material for sequencing was peripheral blood. The receptors were sampled from a man aged 45-60 years with active COVID-19. Both conserved end residues are part of each CDR3. Each record gives: D gene, J gene, clone size, V gene, CDR3 protein, CDR3 DNA. A D gene is named only where the DNA matches it firmly. The size field is filled for only some rows; it gives once, few, many or a size class.

D gene: .; J gene: TRBJ1-3; clone size: .; V gene: TRBV13; CDR3 protein: CASSQQGNTIYF; CDR3 DNA: TGTGCCAGCAGCCAACAAGGAAACACCATATATTTT
D gene: .; J gene: TRBJ2-6; clone size: .; V gene: TRBV7-7; CDR3 protein: CASGRAGANVLTF; CDR3 DNA: TGTGCTAGCGGCAGGGCTGGGGCCAACGTCCTGACTTTC
D gene: TRBD2; J gene: TRBJ2-7; clone size: .; V gene: TRBV27; CDR3 protein: CASSSPRTSVYEQYF; CDR3 DNA: TGTGCCAGCAGTTCCCCCCGGACTAGCGTCTACGAGCAGTACTTC
D gene: TRBD1; J gene: TRBJ2-3; clone size: .; V gene: TRBV9; CDR3 protein: CASGDSYTDTQYF; CDR3 DNA: TGTGCCAGCGGGGACAGTTACACAGATACGCAGTATTTT
D gene: .; J gene: TRBJ2-3; clone size: .; V gene: TRBV2; CDR3 protein: CASSGISVSTDTQYF; CDR3 DNA: TGTGCCAGCAGTGGTATTAGCGTGAGCACAGATACGCAGTATTTT
D gene: TRBD2; J gene: TRBJ2-7; clone size: .; V gene: TRBV2; CDR3 protein: CASSENLAGGREQYF; CDR3 DNA: TGTGCCAGCAGTGAAAATCTAGCGGGAGGGCGAGAGCAGTACTTC
D gene: TRBD2; J gene: TRBJ2-1; clone size: .; V gene: TRBV6-2/TRBV6-3; CDR3 protein: CASSYPASGEANNEQFF; CDR3 DNA: TGTGCCAGCAGTTATCCGGCTAGCGGGGAGGCGAACAATGAGCAGTTCTTC
D gene: .; J gene: TRBJ2-1; clone size: .; V gene: TRBV24-1; CDR3 protein: CATSDFGESSYNEQFF; CDR3 DNA: TGTGCCACCAGTGATTTTGGGGAGTCCTCCTACAATGAGCAGTTCTTC
D gene: TRBD2; J gene: TRBJ2-7; clone size: .; V gene: TRBV3-1/TRBV3-2; CDR3 protein: CASSQDSGIGRGGPNPYEQYF; CDR3 DNA: TGTGCCAGCAGCCAAGACTCGGGGATAGGGCGGGGGGGCCCGAACCCCTACGAGCAGTACTTC
D gene: TRBD2; J gene: TRBJ2-2; clone size: .; V gene: TRBV7-2; CDR3 protein: CASSLELAGVYTGELFF; CDR3 DNA: TGTGCCAGCAGCTTAGAGCTAGCGGGAGTTTATACCGGGGAGCTGTTTTTT
D gene: .; J gene: TRBJ1-5; clone size: once; V gene: TRBV2; CDR3 protein: CASSERWGSGNQPQHF; CDR3 DNA: TGTGCCAGCAGTGAAAGGTGGGGTTCAGGGAATCAGCCCCAGCATTTT
D gene: .; J gene: TRBJ1-1; clone size: .; V gene: TRBV5-1; CDR3 protein: CASSLDGRGNTEAFF; CDR3 DNA: TGCGCCAGCAGCTTGGACGGCAGGGGGAACACTGAAGCTTTCTTT
D gene: TRBD1; J gene: TRBJ2-1; clone size: few; V gene: TRBV18; CDR3 protein: CASSPRLGTGGNEQFF; CDR3 DNA: TGTGCCAGCTCACCACGATTAGGGACAGGGGGCAATGAGCAGTTCTTC
D gene: .; J gene: TRBJ1-2; clone size: .; V gene: TRBV4-1; CDR3 protein: CASSQDPGRGSYTF; CDR3 DNA: TGCGCCAGCAGCCAAGATCCAGGTAGGGGAAGCTACACCTTC
D gene: .; J gene: TRBJ2-7; clone size: .; V gene: TRBV9; CDR3 protein: CASSVDNYEQYF; CDR3 DNA: TGTGCCAGCAGCGTAGATAACTACGAGCAGTACTTC
D gene: TRBD2; J gene: TRBJ2-3; clone size: .; V gene: TRBV4-1; CDR3 protein: CASSHILAALGEDTQYF; CDR3 DNA: TGCGCCAGCAGCCACATACTAGCGGCCCTCGGGGAAGATACGCAGTATTTT
D gene: .; J gene: TRBJ2-2; clone size: .; V gene: TRBV4-1; CDR3 protein: CASSQDKEGLTGELFF; CDR3 DNA: TGCGCCAGCAGCCAAGATAAGGAGGGGCTCACCGGGGAGCTGTTTTTT
D gene: TRBD1; J gene: TRBJ1-2; clone size: .; V gene: TRBV14; CDR3 protein: CASSHGQGSVAYGYTF; CDR3 DNA: TGTGCCAGCAGCCACGGACAGGGTTCAGTTGCCTATGGCTACACCTTC
D gene: TRBD1; J gene: TRBJ2-7; clone size: few; V gene: TRBV15; CDR3 protein: CATSRGQGAGEQYF; CDR3 DNA: TGTGCCACCAGCAGGGGACAGGGGGCGGGCGAGCAGTACTTC
D gene: TRBD1; J gene: TRBJ1-2; clone size: .; V gene: TRBV2; CDR3 protein: CASSAQGQRSGYTF; CDR3 DNA: TGTGCCAGCAGTGCCCAGGGACAGAGGAGCGGCTACACCTTC
D gene: .; J gene: TRBJ2-5; clone size: .; V gene: TRBV18; CDR3 protein: CASSPRDKNTPVETQYF; CDR3 DNA: TGTGCCAGCTCACCACGGGACAAGAACACTCCGGTTGAGACCCAGTACTTC
D gene: .; J gene: TRBJ1-5; clone size: .; V gene: TRBV5-5; CDR3 protein: CASSTGTSSSNQPQHF; CDR3 DNA: TGTGCCAGCAGCACCGGGACATCCAGTAGCAATCAGCCCCAGCATTTT
D gene: .; J gene: TRBJ2-3; clone size: .; V gene: TRBV7-3; CDR3 protein: CASRDGRSFDTQYF; CDR3 DNA: TGTGCCAGCAGGGATGGTAGGAGCTTCGATACGCAGTATTTT
D gene: TRBD1; J gene: TRBJ2-1; clone size: .; V gene: TRBV5-5; CDR3 protein: CASSRQGGDEQFF; CDR3 DNA: TGTGCCAGCAGCCGACAGGGGGGTGATGAGCAGTTCTTC
D gene: TRBD2; J gene: TRBJ2-7; clone size: few; V gene: TRBV19; CDR3 protein: CARGREHSYEQYF; CDR3 DNA: TGTGCCAGGGGGCGGGAGCACTCCTACGAGCAGTACTTC
D gene: TRBD1; J gene: TRBJ2-5; clone size: .; V gene: TRBV7-6; CDR3 protein: CASGTGVKQETQYF; CDR3 DNA: TGTGCCAGCGGAACAGGGGTAAAACAAGAGACCCAGTACTTC
D gene: .; J gene: TRBJ2-7; clone size: .; V gene: TRBV2; CDR3 protein: CASSVRADSSEQYF; CDR3 DNA: TGTGCCAGCAGTGTCCGGGCGGACTCTTCCGAGCAGTACTTC
D gene: TRBD1; J gene: TRBJ1-6; clone size: .; V gene: TRBV7-9; CDR3 protein: CASSLASTGSGSPLHF; CDR3 DNA: TGTGCCAGCAGCTTAGCGTCGACAGGGTCAGGTTCACCCCTCCACTTT
D gene: TRBD1; J gene: TRBJ1-1; clone size: .; V gene: TRBV6-5; CDR3 protein: CASSLTGGTEAFF; CDR3 DNA: TGTGCCAGCAGCTTGACAGGGGGTACTGAAGCTTTCTTT
D gene: TRBD2; J gene: TRBJ2-5; clone size: .; V gene: TRBV6-1; CDR3 protein: CASSVTSGSVEKETQYF; CDR3 DNA: TGTGCCAGCAGTGTTACTAGCGGGAGCGTTGAAAAAGAGACCCAGTACTTC
D gene: TRBD2; J gene: TRBJ2-7; clone size: .; V gene: TRBV3-1/TRBV3-2; CDR3 protein: CASSQSGGADEQYF; CDR3 DNA: TGTGCCAGCAGCCAAAGCGGGGGGGCTGACGAGCAGTACTTC
D gene: .; J gene: TRBJ2-5; clone size: .; V gene: TRBV5-1; CDR3 protein: CASSLGRGETQYF; CDR3 DNA: TGCGCCAGCAGCTTGGGAAGGGGGGAGACCCAGTACTTC
D gene: .; J gene: TRBJ2-5; clone size: .; V gene: TRBV3-1/TRBV3-2; CDR3 protein: CASSRGLRETQYF; CDR3 DNA: TGTGCCAGCAGCCGGGGGCTGAGGGAGACCCAGTACTTC
D gene: TRBD1; J gene: TRBJ2-7; clone size: .; V gene: TRBV29-1; CDR3 protein: CSVQGASYEQYF; CDR3 DNA: TGCAGCGTTCAGGGGGCATCCTACGAGCAGTACTTC
D gene: TRBD2; J gene: TRBJ2-7; clone size: .; V gene: TRBV2; CDR3 protein: CASSESSGTHEQYF; CDR3 DNA: TGTGCCAGCAGTGAGTCTAGCGGGACCCACGAGCAGTACTTC
D gene: TRBD2; J gene: TRBJ2-7; clone size: .; V gene: TRBV7-2; CDR3 protein: CASSREEGGHEQYF; CDR3 DNA: TGTGCCAGCAGCCGGGAGGAGGGTGGGCACGAGCAGTACTTC